This T cell receptor beta chain was recovered during a study of CD8 T cells in Susac syndrome (dated by TCRdb to about 2019). General notes on the study: The study used repertoire sequencing to test whether antigen drove CD8+ T cell activation and differentiation in Susac syndrome. The study compared CD8+ T cell repertoire clonality among roughly eleven healthy donors, approximately 14 Susac syndrome patients and approximately 16 multiple sclerosis patients.

RNA was extracted with the RNeasy kit and roughly 0.45 to 1 ug was reverse transcribed using random hexamers. The immunoSEQ multiplex PCR assay, which covers 54 Vbeta and 13 Jbeta segments, was used to amplify TCR beta CDR3 regions. To correct PCR amplification bias, a synthetic template baseline was used for both primer optimization and computational correction. The original pipeline was this. Reads were assigned to V, D and J genes according to IMGT and analyzed in immunoSEQ Analyzer, with only productive sequences retained. Clonality was calculated as one minus the Shannon entropy normalized by log2 of the number of productive unique sequences. For each patient and control, public and private clones were evaluated within the 100 most prevalent clones. Clones were defined as Susac-specific if absent from the healthy and MS cohorts, from 900 to 1,300 published viral clones and from other ImmuneACCESS disease sequences. TCRdb reprocessing: public reads trimmed at Q25 with fastp, clones called with MiXCR, in-frame beta chains kept. Identical CDR3 proteins give one entry, which carries the most common genes and DNA. The V and J calls reflect TCRdb's pipeline rather than the authors' work. A total of 400,000 to 550,000 distinct CDR3 sequences appear in this sample, 75% to 90% of them only once. The ten largest clonotypes hold 0.09% to 0.15% of the sample.

Peripheral blood CD8+ and CD4+ T cells from healthy donors, Susac syndrome patients and multiple sclerosis patients were profiled by high-throughput TCR beta sequencing. Treatment-naive patients with stable or active relapsing-remitting disease fulfilling revised McDonald criteria were used as multiple sclerosis controls. CD8+ TEMRA cells were enriched by FACS, while bulk CD8+ and CD4+ T cells were purified by magnetic negative isolation. Blood was collected in EDTA tubes and processed within 24 hours, with PBMCs isolated through density gradient centrifugation. PBMCs intended for TCR sequencing were cryopreserved in liquid nitrogen and thawed later in a water bath at 37 degrees C. The sorted or isolated CD4+, CD8+ and CD8+ TEMRA cells reached a purity of at least 90%. What the work shows at the level of the full study, not this receptor alone: The number of individuals in the TCR sequencing and HLA analysis was acknowledged as relatively small.

From the cysteine through the phenylalanine, the CDR3 covers 17 amino acids. Here the CDR3 DNA is all that survives: 51 bases in frame from base 1. From a lookup of the germline V gene, CDR1 and CDR2 are LGHNA and YNFKEQ. V loses 0 bases at its end and J loses 0 bases; junction bases beyond the gene matches: 4. With respect to this clonotype: Its antigen has not been determined. No qualities accompany the bases; no much larger clone lies one base away.

Recombination linked TRBV4-2 to TRBJ2-7, with 11 bases aligning to TRBD2. Material for sequencing was CD8+ T cells from PBMCs. The TCR originated in a human donor with multiple sclerosis. The CDR3 protein sequence reads: CASSQDRLAGLSYEQYF. The nucleotide sequence is given as TGTGCCAGCAGCCAAGATCGACTAGCGGGGCTCTCCTACGAGCAGTACTTC.